These 22 T cell receptor beta chains originate from one sample sequenced in a study of CD8 T cells in ankylosing spondylitis. Study observations and caveats: Typical of ankylosing spondylitis blood, it appeared, was a TCR beta motif of roughly eight highly homologous variants.

TCRdb used MiXCR to reprocess the 5' RACE reads, holding one entry per CDR3 protein. Of under 950,000 distinct CDR3 sequences listed, 15% to 20% are singletons. Antigens of these TCRs are unknown. Specimen: blood, either unsorted or a sorted T cell fraction (not recorded which). All receptors come from a male donor with ankylosing spondylitis.

V usage is TRBV29-1 and J usage is TRBJ2-7, with D perhaps TRBD1 or TRBD2 (6 bases each). Trimming removed 1 base at V and 2 bases at J, with 15 bases between. Germline-derived CDR1 and CDR2 are SQVTM and ANQGSEA. The CDR3 has 15 residues. In nucleotides, the CDR3 is TGCAGCGTTGAAGTCTCGGGGGCCCACACCTACGAGCAGTACTTC. This gives the protein CSVEVSGAHTYEQYF.

The table lists this clonotype with a few counts. The chain has TRBV28 and TRBJ2-2; TRBD2 aligns across 14 bases. Germline V lookup: CDR1 MDHEN, CDR2 SYDVKM. Trimming at V came to 9 bases and at J to 4 bases, leaving 13 bases not matched to a gene. This CDR3 contains 18 residues. The CDR3 here is CASSSGTSGRSGTGELFF. CDR3 DNA: TGTGCCAGTTCCTCCGGGACTAGCGGGAGATCGGGCACCGGGGAGCTGTTTTTT.

The chain recombines TRBV20-1 with TRBJ2-1; TRBD1 matches 7 bases. The V segment lost 1 base and the J segment 8 bases; nucleotides outside the gene matches: 5. The CDR3 extends over 13 amino acids. Germline values: CDR1 DFQATT, CDR2 SNEGSKA (reference sequence). Written as DNA, the CDR3 is TGCAGTGCTAGAGGGAACACAGGGGATGAGCAGTTCTTC. Translation: CSARGNTGDEQFF.

This clonotype was found a few times. The rearrangement uses TRBV20-1 and TRBJ2-3; TRBD1 is a possible D gene (5 bases). In germline, CDR1 is DFQATT, CDR2 SNEGSKA (reference sequence). V lost 2 bases and J 0 bases, leaving 9 bases between the germline ends. The CDR3 has 14 amino acids. The CDR3, as DNA: TGCAGTGCTAGACGACAGAAGAGCACAGATACGCAGTATTTT. Translated, it gives CSARRQKSTDTQYF.

In its sample, this clonotype was seen a few times. The chain recombines TRBV7-9 with TRBJ2-7; 8 nucleotides line up with TRBD1. This CDR3 spans 15 amino acids. The junction had 5 bases not matched to a gene; V was cut back by 2 bases and J by 2 bases. Germline V gene data show CDR1 as SEHNR and CDR2 as FQNEAQ (reference sequence). CDR3 sequence reads: CASSLLRDRPYEQYF. The CDR3 DNA sequence: TGTGCCAGCAGCTTATTACGGGACAGGCCCTACGAGCAGTACTTC.

This clonotype has just a few counts. This chain links TRBV11-2 with TRBJ2-2; D gene ambiguous. Between the trimmed V and J ends, which lost 3 bases and 0 bases, there was a span of 8 bases. CDR3 length: 15 amino acids. The germline CDR1 and CDR2 sequences are SGHAT and FQNNGV. CDR3 sequence: CASSFGTTNTGELFF. The DNA for the CDR3 is TGTGCCAGCAGCTTCGGTACCACGAACACCGGGGAGCTGTTTTTT.

This clonotype was observed a few times. The J gene is TRBJ2-7, the V gene TRBV7-2, with unresolved D. The CDR3 spans 13 residues. V was shortened by 2 bases and J by 3 bases, with 8 bases between the two germline ends. Germline-derived CDR1 and CDR2 are SGHTA and FQGNSA. DNA of the CDR3: TGTGCCAGCAGCTTAATCTCAAACTACGAGCAGTACTTC. Its protein is CASSLISNYEQYF.

The rearrangement uses TRBV10-3 and TRBJ2-2; D not resolved. Between the trimmed V and J ends, which lost 7 bases and 4 bases, there was a span of 13 bases. Germline V gives CDR1 ENHRY, CDR2 SYGVKD. The CDR3 covers 14 residues. The CDR3 nucleotides are TGTGCCATCAAGGACCCCACTGGCACCGGGGAGCTGTTTTTT. Protein product: CAIKDPTGTGELFF.

This clonotype was seen only a few times. The chain links TRBV6-5 to TRBJ2-3, with TRBD1 matching over 7 bases. The CDR3 covers 16 residues. The ends lost 4 bases at V and 0 bases at J; junction bases unmatched: 7. The germline gives CDR1 MNHEY, CDR2 SVGAGI. CDR3 protein: CASSSPGTASTDTQYF. CDR3 DNA: TGTGCCAGCAGTTCTCCCGGGACAGCAAGCACAGATACGCAGTATTTT.

This clonotype has just a few counts. This chain links TRBV5-1 with TRBJ1-2; maybe TRBD1 (6 bases). This CDR3 spans 17 amino acids. V lost 4 bases and J lost 0, with 19 bases in between. Germline V gene data show CDR1 as SGHRS and CDR2 as YFSETQ. The CDR3 DNA reads TGCGCCAGCAGCCCCCGGGCAGGGGCTGGAGCTAACTATGGCTACACCTTC. This encodes CASSPRAGAGANYGYTF.

This chain connects TRBV9 to TRBJ2-5; D could derive from TRBD1 or TRBD2 (6 bases each). Trimming took off 5 bases at V and 2 bases at J, with 16 bases between the two ends. CDR1 is SGDLS, CDR2 YYNGEE, per germline. The CDR3 has 15 residues. The CDR3 DNA reads TGTGCCAGCAGAAAGACGGGGGCGACTCAAGAGACCCAGTACTTC. Residues: CASRKTGATQETQYF.

The gene calls are TRBV12-3 or TRBV12-4 and TRBJ1-5; D unresolved. The CDR3 length is 11 residues. V was pared by 8 bases and J by 6 bases, with 8 bases between. CDR3 amino acids: CASGNSQPQHF. The CDR3 coding sequence is TGTGCCAGCGGAAACAGTCAGCCCCAGCATTTT.

The chain is built from TRBV11-1 and TRBJ2-3, with D unresolved. V gave up 2 bases and J gave up 2 bases, with 11 bases separating them. This CDR3 spans 15 amino acids. The germline V gene encodes CDR1 SGHAT and CDR2 FQDESV (reference sequence). CDR3 region: CASSLMGRATDTQYF. CDR3 nucleotides: TGTGCCAGCAGCTTAATGGGTCGGGCCACAGATACGCAGTATTTT.

J is TRBJ2-5 and V is TRBV12-3 or TRBV12-4, with 7 nucleotides matching TRBD1. The CDR3 has 14 amino acids. The ends lost 1 base at V and 3 bases at J; junction bases unmatched: 2. The chain's CDR3 is CASSLGGTEETQYF. The CDR3 DNA is TGTGCCAGCAGTTTAGGGGGGACAGAAGAGACCCAGTACTTC.

This clonotype was observed a few times. This chain links TRBV27 with TRBJ2-7; 9 nucleotides agree with TRBD1. V was pared by 5 bases and J by 4 bases, with 15 bases of the junction left unmatched. Germline V lookup: CDR1 MNHEY, CDR2 SMNVEV (reference sequence). This CDR3 spans 17 amino acids. CDR3 sequence reads: CASSPGQGLDLWYEQYF. CDR3 DNA sequence: TGTGCCAGCAGTCCGGGACAGGGTCTCGATCTTTGGTACGAGCAGTACTTC.

This clonotype was detected many times. DNA of the CDR3: TGCGCCAGCAGCTTCGGACAGGATGGCTTCCAATGGGGTGGCTACACCTTC. Its protein is CASSFGQDGFQWGGYTF. This rearrangement joins TRBV5-1 to TRBJ1-2, with 7 bases lining up with TRBD1. The length of the CDR3 is 17 residues. The trim removed 2 bases at V and 7 bases at J, leaving 17 bases unmatched. Germline lookup yields CDR1 SGHRS and CDR2 YFSETQ. Combining the CDR3 with reference TRBV5-1 and TRBJ1-2 gives the whole variable domain KAGVTQTPRYLIKTRGQQVTLSCSPISGHRSVSWYQQTPGQGLQFLFEYFSETQRNKGNFPGRFSGRQFSNSRSEMNVSTLELGDSALYLCASSFGQDGFQWGGYTFGSGTRLTVV.

This rearrangement joins TRBV7-2 to TRBJ2-2; TRBD2 might be the D (6 bases). Between the trimmed V and J ends, which lost 1 base and 5 bases, there was a span of 8 bases. Germline CDR1 reads SGHTA; CDR2 reads FQGNSA. The CDR3 totals 14 residues. The CDR3 nucleotides are TGTGCCAGCAGCTTAGGTCGGGAGACCGGGGAGCTGTTTTTT. Protein: CASSLGRETGELFF.

V gene TRBV30 combines with J gene TRBJ1-2; TRBD1 might be the D (5 bases). Germline CDR1 is GTSNPN and CDR2 is SVGIG (reference sequence). CDR3 length: 13 residues. Deletions cut 3 bases from V and 8 bases from J, with 16 bases between. The CDR3 loop is CAWRGRGRRGYTF. The CDR3 nucleotides read TGTGCCTGGAGGGGAAGGGGAAGGAGGGGCTACACCTTC.

This clonotype occurred many times. The genes are TRBV6-5 and TRBJ1-5; D not resolved. The V gene lost 0 bases and the J gene lost 1 base, with 10 bases spanning the gap. Germline CDR1 and CDR2: MNHEY and SVGAGI. The CDR3 is 16 amino acids. Written as DNA, the CDR3 is TGTGCCAGCAGTTACTCGGGGTTGAGGAGCAATCAGCCCCAGCATTTT. Translation gives CASSYSGLRSNQPQHF.

The rearrangement links TRBV20-1 to TRBJ2-3; D is possibly TRBD1 or TRBD2 (5 bases each). V shed 6 bases and J shed 6 bases, with 16 bases lying between them. The CDR3 has 13 amino acids. Germline CDR1 is DFQATT and CDR2 is SNEGSKA (reference sequence). The CDR3: CSAPPPRDDTQYF. The CDR3 nucleotides read TGCAGTGCCCCTCCTCCGAGGGACGATACGCAGTATTTT.

This chain joins TRBV29-1 and TRBJ2-1; 14 nucleotides line up with TRBD2. This CDR3 comprises 14 residues. V shed 3 bases and J 10 bases; nucleotides not matched to a gene: 5. Germline lookup yields CDR1 SQVTM and CDR2 ANQGSEA. CDR3 in DNA: TGCAGCGTTGAGGGACTAGCGGGAGTGGAAGAGCAGTTCTTC. This encodes CSVEGLAGVEEQFF.

V is TRBV12-5 and J is TRBJ2-3, with D maybe TRBD2 (6 bases). The CDR3 covers 13 residues. The V gene's germline CDR1 is LGHNT and CDR2 FRNRAP. Trimming removed 5 bases at V and 6 bases at J, with 12 bases between. The CDR3 DNA reads as TGTGCTAGTGGTCCGCGACTAGTGGATACGCAGTATTTT. It is translated as CASGPRLVDTQYF.